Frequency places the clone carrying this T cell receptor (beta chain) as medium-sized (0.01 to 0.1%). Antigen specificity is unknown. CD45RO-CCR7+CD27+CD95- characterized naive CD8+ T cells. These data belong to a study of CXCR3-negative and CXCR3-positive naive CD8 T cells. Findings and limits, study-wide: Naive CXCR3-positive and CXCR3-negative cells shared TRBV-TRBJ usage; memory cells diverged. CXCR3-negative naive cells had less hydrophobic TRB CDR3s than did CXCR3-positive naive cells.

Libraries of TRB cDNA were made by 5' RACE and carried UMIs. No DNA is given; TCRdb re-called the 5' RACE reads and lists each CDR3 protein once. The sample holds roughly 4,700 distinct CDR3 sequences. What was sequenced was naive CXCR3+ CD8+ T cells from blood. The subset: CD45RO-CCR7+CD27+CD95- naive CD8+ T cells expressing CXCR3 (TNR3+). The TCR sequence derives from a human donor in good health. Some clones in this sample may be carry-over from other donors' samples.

CDR3 sequence: CASSLKVFYGYTF. The chain employs TRBV21-1 and TRBJ1-2. TRBV21-1 counts as a pseudogene. The CDR3 extends over 13 amino acids.